This T cell receptor (beta chain) was observed in a study of monozygotic twins with inflammatory bowel disease. Study-wide points: With others, IBD patients shared fewer clonotypes than healthy twins did, especially with disease activity. Healthy co-twins, by inverse Simpson, had higher TCRbeta diversity than their siblings with IBD. Repertoires of patients may have been made more variable by differing immunosuppressive treatments. Researchers reported no repertoire similarity difference between concordant and discordant twins, possibly from limited power.

No DNA is given; TCRdb re-called the 5' RACE reads and lists each CDR3 protein once. The sample data list fewer than 550,000 distinct CDR3 sequences. Germline V gene data show CDR1 as LNHDA and CDR2 as SQIVND (reference sequence). The CDR3 runs 12 residues. Regarding this clonotype: Its antigen is not known.

V and J are TRBV19 and TRBJ2-1. The sample was blood. The source of this sequence is a human donor with ulcerative colitis or Crohn's disease, or a healthy co-twin of an affected twin (not recorded which). This CDR3 reads CASSPRRGKQFF.